The T cell receptor (beta chain) under discussion was sequenced for a study of Ad26.COV2.S vaccination and SARS-CoV-2 variants. Study-level background: Once or twice, 56 days apart, Ad26.COV2.S was delivered intramuscularly.

As regards this clone: The antigen is undetermined.

V lost 0 bases and J lost 4, with 16 bases in between. The CDR3 totals 16 residues. Germline V gives CDR1 SGHNT, CDR2 YYREEE (reference sequence). Findings and limits, study-wide: Spike-specific TCR breadth ran higher among vaccine recipients than placebo recipients. The authors reported substantial breadth in spike-specific CD8+ and CD4+ T cell responses after vaccination.

The table came from immunoSEQ multiplex PCR; TCRdb's copy has only in-frame clones and leaves some out. The sample holds roughly 380,000 clones, 85% seen once. Treatment in this sample: roughly 19 received Ad26.COV2.S at low or high dose, single or two shots; five or six received placebo; per-sample allocation not given. Collection of samples fell on day 63 after the first vaccine or placebo injection. Sequences were derived from peripheral blood, sampled in a trial of Ad26.COV2.S vaccine versus placebo. The receptor was isolated from a person aged 18 to 65 who received the Ad26.COV2.S COVID-19 vaccine or a placebo. J is TRBJ1-1 and V is TRBV5-4; D not certain. The chain's CDR3 is CASSLAVGVSGTEAFF. CDR3 coding DNA: TGTGCCAGCAGCTTGGCCGTCGGGGTTTCGGGCACTGAAGCTTTCTTT.